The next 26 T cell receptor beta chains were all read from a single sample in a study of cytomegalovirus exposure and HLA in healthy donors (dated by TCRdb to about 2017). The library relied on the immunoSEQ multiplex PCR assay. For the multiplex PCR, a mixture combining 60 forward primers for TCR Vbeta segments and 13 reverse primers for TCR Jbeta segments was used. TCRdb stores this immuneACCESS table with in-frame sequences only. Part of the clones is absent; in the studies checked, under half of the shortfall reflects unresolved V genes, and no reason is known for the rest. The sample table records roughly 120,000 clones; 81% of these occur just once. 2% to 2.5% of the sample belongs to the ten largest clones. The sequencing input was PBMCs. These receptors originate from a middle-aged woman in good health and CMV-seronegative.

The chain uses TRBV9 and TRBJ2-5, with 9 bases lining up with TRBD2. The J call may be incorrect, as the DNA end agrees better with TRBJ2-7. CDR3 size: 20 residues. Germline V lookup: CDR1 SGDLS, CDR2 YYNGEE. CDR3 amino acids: CASSDPNLVLAGPLPYEQYF. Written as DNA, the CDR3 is TGTGCCAGCAGCGACCCCAATTTAGTTCTAGCGGGACCTTTACCCTACGAGCAGTACTTC.

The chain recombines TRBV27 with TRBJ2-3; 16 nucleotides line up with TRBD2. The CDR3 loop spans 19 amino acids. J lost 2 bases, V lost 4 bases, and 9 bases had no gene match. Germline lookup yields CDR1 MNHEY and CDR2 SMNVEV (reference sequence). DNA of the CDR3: TGTGCCAGCAGTTCCTCCGGGACTAGCGGGGGGGGACTCACAGATACGCAGTATTTT. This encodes CASSSSGTSGGGLTDTQYF.

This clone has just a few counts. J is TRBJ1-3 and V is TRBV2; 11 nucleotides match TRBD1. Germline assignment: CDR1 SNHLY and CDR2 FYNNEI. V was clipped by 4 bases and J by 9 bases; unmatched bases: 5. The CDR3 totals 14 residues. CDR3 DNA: TGTGCCAGCAGTGGAGCCGGGACAGGGGGCACCATATATTTT. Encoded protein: CASSGAGTGGTIYF.

The CDR3 spells CASSQLGAMGEQYF. CDR3 DNA sequence: TGCGCCAGCAGCCAATTGGGGGCCATGGGCGAGCAGTACTTC. The rearrangement uses TRBV4-3 and TRBJ2-7, with D possibly matching TRBD1 (6 bases). CDR3 length equals 14 residues. CDR1 LGHNA and CDR2 YSLEER come from the germline V gene. With 2 bases removed from V and 6 bases from J, the gap between germline ends came to 14 bases.

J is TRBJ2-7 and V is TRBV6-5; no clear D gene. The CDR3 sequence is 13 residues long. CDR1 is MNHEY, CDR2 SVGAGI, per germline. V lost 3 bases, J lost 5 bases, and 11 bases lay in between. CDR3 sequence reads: CASSYARSHEQYF. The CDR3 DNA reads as TGTGCCAGCAGTTATGCGCGTTCCCACGAGCAGTACTTC.

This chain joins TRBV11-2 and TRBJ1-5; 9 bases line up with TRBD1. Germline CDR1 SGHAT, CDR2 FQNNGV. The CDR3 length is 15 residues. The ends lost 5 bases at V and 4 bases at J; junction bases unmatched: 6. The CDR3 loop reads CASSADGTGNQPQHF. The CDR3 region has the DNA TGTGCCAGCAGCGCCGACGGGACAGGGAATCAGCCCCAGCATTTT.

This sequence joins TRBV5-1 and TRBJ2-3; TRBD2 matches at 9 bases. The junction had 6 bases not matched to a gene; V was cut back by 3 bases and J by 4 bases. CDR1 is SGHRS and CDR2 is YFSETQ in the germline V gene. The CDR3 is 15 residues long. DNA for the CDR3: TGCGCCAGCAGCTCTAGCGGGGATGTCGCAGATACGCAGTATTTT. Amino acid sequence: CASSSSGDVADTQYF. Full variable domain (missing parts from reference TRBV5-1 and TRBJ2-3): KAGVTQTPRYLIKTRGQQVTLSCSPISGHRSVSWYQQTPGQGLQFLFEYFSETQRNKGNFPGRFSGRQFSNSRSEMNVSTLELGDSALYLCASSSSGDVADTQYFGPGTRLTVL.

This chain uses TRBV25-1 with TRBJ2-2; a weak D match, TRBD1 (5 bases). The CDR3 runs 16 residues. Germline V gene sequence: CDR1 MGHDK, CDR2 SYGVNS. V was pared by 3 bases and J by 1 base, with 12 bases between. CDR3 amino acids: CASSDPTGENTGELFF. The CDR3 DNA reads TGTGCCAGCAGTGATCCAACAGGAGAGAACACCGGGGAGCTGTTTTTT.

The CDR3 spells CASSLGRGGDYEQYF. Here the CDR3 DNA reads TGTGCCAGCAGCCTTGGGCGGGGGGGCGATTACGAGCAGTACTTC. This chain uses TRBV7-6 with TRBJ2-5; TRBD2 matches 9 bases. TRBJ2-7 matches the DNA end more closely, so the J call is doubtful. In germline, CDR1 is SGHVS, CDR2 FNYEAQ. The CDR3 runs 15 residues.

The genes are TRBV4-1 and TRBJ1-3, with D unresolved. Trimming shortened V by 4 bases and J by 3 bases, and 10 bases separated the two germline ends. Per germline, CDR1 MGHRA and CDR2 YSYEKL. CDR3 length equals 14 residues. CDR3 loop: CASSPIGGGNTIYF. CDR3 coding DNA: TGCGCCAGCAGCCCGATAGGAGGTGGAAACACCATATATTTT.

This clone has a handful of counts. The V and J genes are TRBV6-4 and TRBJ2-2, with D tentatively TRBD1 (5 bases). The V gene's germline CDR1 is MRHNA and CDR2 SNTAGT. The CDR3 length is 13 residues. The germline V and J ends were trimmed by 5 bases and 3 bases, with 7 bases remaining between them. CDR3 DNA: TGTGCCAGCAGTAAAGGGGACACCGGGGAGCTGTTTTTT. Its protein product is CASSKGDTGELFF.

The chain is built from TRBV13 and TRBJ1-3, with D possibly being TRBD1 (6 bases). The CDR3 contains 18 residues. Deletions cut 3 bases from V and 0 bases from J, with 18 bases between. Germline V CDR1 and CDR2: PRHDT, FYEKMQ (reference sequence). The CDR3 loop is CASSLMKFTGSSGNTIYF. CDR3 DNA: TGTGCCAGCAGCTTGATGAAATTTACAGGGTCCTCTGGAAACACCATATATTTT.

The CDR3 sequence is CASSSQGGRANQPQHF. DNA of the CDR3: TGTGCCAGCAGTTCTCAGGGAGGCCGAGCCAATCAGCCCCAGCATTTT. The V call is TRBV27, the J call TRBJ1-5, with TRBD1 as a possible D gene (5 bases). V was shortened by 4 bases and J by 3 bases, with 16 bases between the two germline ends. The CDR3 loop spans 16 amino acids. The V gene's germline CDR1 is MNHEY and CDR2 SMNVEV (reference sequence).

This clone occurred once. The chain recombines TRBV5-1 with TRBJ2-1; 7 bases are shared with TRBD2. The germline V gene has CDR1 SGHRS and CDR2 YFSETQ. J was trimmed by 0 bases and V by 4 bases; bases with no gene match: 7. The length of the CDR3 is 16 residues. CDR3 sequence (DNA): TGCGCCAGCAGCCGCCCGGGGAGGGGCTCCTACAATGAGCAGTTCTTC. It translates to CASSRPGRGSYNEQFF.

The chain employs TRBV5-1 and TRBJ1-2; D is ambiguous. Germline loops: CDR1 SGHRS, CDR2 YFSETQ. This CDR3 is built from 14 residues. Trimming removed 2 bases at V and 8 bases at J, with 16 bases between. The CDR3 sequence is CASSFLTEPGGYTF. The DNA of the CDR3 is TGCGCCAGCAGCTTTCTGACTGAGCCTGGGGGCTACACCTTC.

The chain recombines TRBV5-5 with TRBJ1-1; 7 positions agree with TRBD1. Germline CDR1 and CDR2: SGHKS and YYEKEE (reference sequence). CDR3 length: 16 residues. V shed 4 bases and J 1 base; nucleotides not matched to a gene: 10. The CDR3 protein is CASSRGVRDRNTEAFF. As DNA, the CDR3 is TGTGCCAGCAGCCGAGGGGTTCGGGACAGGAACACTGAAGCTTTCTTT.

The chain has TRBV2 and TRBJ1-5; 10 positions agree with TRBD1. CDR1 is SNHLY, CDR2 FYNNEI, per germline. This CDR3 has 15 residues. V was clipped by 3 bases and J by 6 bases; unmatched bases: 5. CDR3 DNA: TGTGCCAGCAGTGAGCCTGACAGGGGGCGTCAGCCCCAGCATTTT. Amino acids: CASSEPDRGRQPQHF.

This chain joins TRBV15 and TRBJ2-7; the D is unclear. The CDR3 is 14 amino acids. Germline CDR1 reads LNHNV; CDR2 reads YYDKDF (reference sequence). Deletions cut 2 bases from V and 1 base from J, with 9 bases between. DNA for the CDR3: TGTGCCACCAGCAGATCATTGAGTTCCTACGAGCAGTACTTC. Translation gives CATSRSLSSYEQYF.

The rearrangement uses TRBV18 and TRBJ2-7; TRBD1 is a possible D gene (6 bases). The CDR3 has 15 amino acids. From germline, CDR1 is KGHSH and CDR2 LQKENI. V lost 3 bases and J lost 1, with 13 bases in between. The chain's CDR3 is CASSPTTGSSYEQYF. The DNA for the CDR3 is TGTGCCAGCTCACCGACGACAGGATCATCCTACGAGCAGTACTTC.

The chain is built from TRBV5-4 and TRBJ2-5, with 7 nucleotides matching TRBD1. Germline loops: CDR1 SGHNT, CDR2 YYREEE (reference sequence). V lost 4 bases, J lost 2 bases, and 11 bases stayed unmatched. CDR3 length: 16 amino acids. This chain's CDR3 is CASSRTGTVDQETQYF. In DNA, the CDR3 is TGTGCCAGCAGCCGAACGGGGACAGTAGATCAAGAGACCCAGTACTTC.

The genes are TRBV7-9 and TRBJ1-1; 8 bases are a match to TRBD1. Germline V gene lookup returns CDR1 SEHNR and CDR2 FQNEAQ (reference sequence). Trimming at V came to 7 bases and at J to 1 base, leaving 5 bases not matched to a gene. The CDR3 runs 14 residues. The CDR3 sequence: CASNLDRANTEAFF. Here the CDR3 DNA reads TGTGCCAGCAACTTGGACAGGGCGAACACTGAAGCTTTCTTT. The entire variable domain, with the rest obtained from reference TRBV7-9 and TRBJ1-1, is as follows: DTGVSQNPRHKITKRGQNVTFRCDPISEHNRLYWYRQTLGQGPEFLTYFQNEAQLEKSRLLSDRFSAERPKGSFSTLEIQRTEQGDSAMYLCASNLDRANTEAFFGQGTRLTVV.

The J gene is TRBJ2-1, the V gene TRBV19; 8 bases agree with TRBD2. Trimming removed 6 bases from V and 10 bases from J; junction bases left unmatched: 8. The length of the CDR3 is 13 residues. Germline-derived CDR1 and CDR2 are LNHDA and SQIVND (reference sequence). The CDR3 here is CASSGLAGVEQFF. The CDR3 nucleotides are TGTGCCAGTAGCGGACTAGCTGGGGTAGAGCAGTTCTTC.

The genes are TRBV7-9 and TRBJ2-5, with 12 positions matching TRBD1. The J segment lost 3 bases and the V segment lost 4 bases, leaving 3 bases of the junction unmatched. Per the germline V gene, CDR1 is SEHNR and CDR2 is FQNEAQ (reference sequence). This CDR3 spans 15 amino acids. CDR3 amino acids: CASSSGTGGEETQYF. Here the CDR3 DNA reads TGTGCCAGCAGCTCCGGGACAGGGGGCGAAGAGACCCAGTACTTC.

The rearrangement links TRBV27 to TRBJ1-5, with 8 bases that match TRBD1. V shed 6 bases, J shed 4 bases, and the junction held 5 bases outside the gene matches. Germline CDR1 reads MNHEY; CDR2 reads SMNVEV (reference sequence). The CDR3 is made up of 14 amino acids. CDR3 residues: CASRPTGGNQPQHF. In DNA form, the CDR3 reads TGTGCCAGCAGGCCTACAGGGGGAAATCAGCCCCAGCATTTT.

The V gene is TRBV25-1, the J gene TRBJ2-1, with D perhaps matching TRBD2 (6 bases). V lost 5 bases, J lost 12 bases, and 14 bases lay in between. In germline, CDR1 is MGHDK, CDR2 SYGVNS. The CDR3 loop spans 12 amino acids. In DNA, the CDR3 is TGTGCCAGCAGTACTGCGGGGTCTAGGCAGTTCTTC. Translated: CASSTAGSRQFF.

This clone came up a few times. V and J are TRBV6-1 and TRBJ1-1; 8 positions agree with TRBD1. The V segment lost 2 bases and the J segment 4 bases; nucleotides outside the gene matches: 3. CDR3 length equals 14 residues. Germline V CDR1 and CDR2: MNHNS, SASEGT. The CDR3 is CASSEQGALTEAFF. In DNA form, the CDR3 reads TGTGCCAGCAGTGAACAGGGGGCTCTCACTGAAGCTTTCTTT.